The present entry profiles one T cell receptor beta chain with its context. In this sample, this clonotype turned up many times. Its binding antigen is unknown. No qualities accompany the bases; no much larger clone lies one base away. The healthy controls were volunteers from a blood bank in Maryland, USA. For the unsorted PBMC libraries, 2 million PBMCs were stored in RNAlater at -80 degrees C until RNA extraction and were used to generate the libraries. Peripheral blood underwent Ficoll-Hypaque density gradient centrifugation to isolate PBMCs, which were then cryopreserved in liquid nitrogen. From cysteine to phenylalanine, the CDR3 is 18 amino acids long. The only DNA kept is the CDR3, 54 bases in frame from the first base. Via the germline V gene (reference sequence), CDR1 is LNHNV and CDR2 YYDKDF. V is trimmed back by 1 base and J by 3 bases, and the junction contains 12 bases that no gene match accounts for.

This entry comes from a study of neurological immune-mediated disorders (dated by TCRdb to about 2019). With regard to the full study: Peripheral blood TCR-beta repertoires from patients with HTLV-I-associated myelopathy (HAM/TSP), patients with multiple sclerosis, and healthy controls were compared in the study using UMI-based sequencing. Longitudinal samples, technical triplicates and paired sorted CD4+ and CD8+ T-cell subsets, alongside PBMC samples, were included among the 106 TCR-beta libraries. The cohort comprised about 71 subjects: 15 or so HAM/TSP patients, 35 or so multiple sclerosis patients and around 20 healthy controls. Broad study findings and their caveats: TCR clonal expansion was highest in HAM/TSP patients and lowest in MS patients, with MS patients falling below even healthy controls. Expanded clones from different subjects shared no identical CDR3 amino acid sequences, which suggests that TCR-beta repertoires were private in all groups.

To synthesize cDNA, template-switch 5'RACE was performed with a primer carrying a 10-nucleotide random unique molecular identifier so that each TCR transcript was tagged. Over 180 million TCR-beta sequences, covering 15-18 subjects, were produced in each sequencing run. The RNeasy kit was used to extract total RNA. Using the KAPA Real-time Library Amplification kit, TCR-beta VDJ regions were amplified with primers for the TCR constant region and the 5'RACE anchor. A first PCR added sample indexes and Illumina adaptors, after which a second PCR increased the library yield. After Ampure bead purification, the TCR product of roughly 650 bp was size-selected on a 2% E-gel SizeSelection system. Library quality was checked on a Bioanalyzer, concentration was measured with Qubit, and libraries were quantified with the Kapa Library Quantification kit before pooling. Libraries were sequenced paired-end 2 x 150 bp on an Illumina HiSeq 2500. To increase sequence diversity, about 23-30% phiX was spiked into each library pool. For the original study's pipeline: Quality-filtered reads were processed with the UMI-based MiGEC pipeline, which removed over 75% of raw TCR sequences during error correction. IMGT germline references were used for alignment of VDJ genes, and clonotypes were defined by a unique CDR3 amino acid sequence together with V-J genes. VDJtools evaluated clonal expansion, Shannon diversity and CDR3 relatedness (CalcPairwiseDistances, ClusterSamples); CLCbio workbench built phylogenetic trees. Using coefficient-of-variation modelling across technical triplicates, the study counted a clone as expanded if it had at least 8 unique UMIs. TCRdb reran the public reads through fastp at Q25 and MiXCR, keeping productive beta chains. A single entry per CDR3 protein holds the most common genes and DNA from its merged rows. These V and J calls derive from TCRdb rather than the authors' analysis. In this sample the table shows 65,000 to 80,000 distinct CDR3 sequences, approximately 17% of which occur a single time. The top ten clones comprise roughly 15% of the sample.

The rearrangement combines TRBV15 with TRBJ2-3; TRBD2 lines up with 8 middle nucleotides. Material for sequencing was PBMCs. This sequence originates from a woman aged 40 to 50 in good health. The CDR3 here reads CATSRGRGSGVGTDTQYF. The DNA sequence is TGTGCCACCAGCAGAGGACGGGGTAGCGGGGTAGGGACAGATACGCAGTATTTT.